This T cell receptor beta chain emerged from a study of beta chain features in type 1 diabetes. This clone was detected only a few times. The antigen is not known. This CDR3 region has 12 residues. Trimming took 6 bases from V and 10 from J, leaving 10 bases between them. Germline V gene sequence: CDR1 MNHEY, CDR2 SMNVEV (reference sequence). Study-wide points: cDNA-based sequencing might over-represent cells highly expressing TCR. For patients and controls alike, PCR might favor shorter templates to the same degree. Shorter TCRB CDR3s, moderately but significantly so, marked every one of the four CD4+ subsets in Type 1 diabetes patients.

Since all of the isolated RNA was reverse transcribed, expressed TCRB transcripts were what got sequenced. The assay was immunoSEQ multiplex PCR, and TCRdb's table has in-frame clones only and misses some. The sample holds approximately 170,000 clones, roughly 60% seen once. CD45RO/CCR7/CD25/CD127/CD95/CD27 sorting isolated CD4+ naive, central memory, regulatory and stem cell-like memory cells. Sorting produced populations that all topped 95% purity. J is TRBJ1-6 and V is TRBV27; tentatively, D is TRBD1 (6 bases). The sequence came from a man aged 30 to 39 with type 1 diabetes. Sample: naive CD4+ T cells from blood. The CDR3 DNA sequence: TGTGCCAGCAGACAGGGATTCTCACCCCTCCACTTT. It encodes CASRQGFSPLHF.